The present entry profiles one T cell receptor beta chain with its context. What it recognizes is unknown. Time point given: cycle 4 day 1 (C4D1), after 5 to 7 weeks of nivolumab. Every patient had relapsed following autologous stem cell transplantation, and cohorts differed in brentuximab vedotin exposure. When best responses were assessed, they were complete response, partial response or progressive disease. This record belongs to a study of PD-1 blockade in classical Hodgkin lymphoma. Study-wide context: A 3 mg/kg intravenous dose of nivolumab was received by patients every 2 weeks. General study findings and limits: Similar baseline diversity was found in complete responders and newly diagnosed patients. Individuals who commenced nivolumab within less than 1 year of ASCT were excluded.

Germline CDR1 MGHRA, CDR2 YSYEKL. V was trimmed by 1 base and J by 6 bases, leaving 9 bases between them. The CDR3 contains 13 residues. Only in-frame clones appear in the TCRdb table, and some are missing; sequencing was by immunoSEQ multiplex PCR. The sample lists 75,000 to 100,000 clones, more than 85% seen once, with just under 2% in the top ten. J is TRBJ1-2 and V is TRBV4-1; no clear D. Sequenced material: peripheral blood mononuclear cells (PBMCs), taken before the fourth cycle of nivolumab. This sequence originates from a human donor with classical Hodgkin lymphoma. CDR3 nucleotide sequence: TGCGCCAGCAGCCAAGCAAGGGAACATGGCTACACCTTC. It specifies CASSQAREHGYTF.